Following are 19 T cell receptor beta chains from one sample sequenced in a study of shared clonotypes between healthy human individuals. Clones were sequenced by immunoSEQ multiplex PCR, and TCRdb holds only the in-frame ones, with some missing. Of around 2.1 million clones in the sample, roughly 95% were seen once. The sequencing input was naive CD4+ T cells sorted from blood. Subset in this sample: CD45RA+ positively selected. The receptors were sampled from a young man in good health.

This clone was observed a single time. V usage is TRBV9 and J usage is TRBJ1-2; D unclear. This CDR3 comprises 14 residues. Germline assignment: CDR1 SGDLS and CDR2 YYNGEE. The V end lost 3 bases, the J end lost 0 bases, and 9 bases lay between the germline ends. DNA for the CDR3: TGTGCCAGCAGCGCGGGAGACCCTAACTATGGCTACACCTTC. Amino acid sequence: CASSAGDPNYGYTF.

This chain links TRBV11-2 with TRBJ1-1, with a tentative D call TRBD1 (6 bases). Germline V gene sequence: CDR1 SGHAT, CDR2 FQNNGV. The CDR3 runs to 13 residues. Trimming removed 0 bases at V and 11 bases at J, with 13 bases between. The DNA for the CDR3 is TGTGCCAGCAGCTTAGACCTCACAGGGACCGCTTTCTTT. This codes for CASSLDLTGTAFF.

The chain couples TRBV6-1 to TRBJ1-5, with D unclear. Germline lookup yields CDR1 MNHNS and CDR2 SASEGT. The length of the CDR3 is 14 residues. V dropped 6 bases and J dropped 8 bases, with 17 bases sitting between them. In nucleotides, the CDR3 is TGTGCCAGCAGGCATCCGGGCCCTCAAGAGCCCCAGCATTTT. Its protein product is CASRHPGPQEPQHF.

The DNA of the CDR3 is TGCGCCAGCAGTGAGTCGAGAGGAGTGAACACTGAAGCTTTCTTT. Its protein is CASSESRGVNTEAFF. This rearrangement joins TRBV10-1 to TRBJ1-1; D is unresolved. This CDR3 has 15 residues. Trimming cost V 0 bases and J 0 bases, with 8 bases left between them. The germline gives CDR1 WNHNN, CDR2 SYGVQD (reference sequence).

The chain uses TRBV5-1 and TRBJ1-6; 7 bases align to TRBD1. The germline V gene encodes CDR1 SGHRS and CDR2 YFSETQ. The CDR3 extends over 15 amino acids. The trim removed 0 bases at V and 7 bases at J, leaving 4 bases unmatched. CDR3 coding DNA: TGCGCCAGCAGCTTGGCCGGGACAGTGAATTCACCCCTCCACTTT. This translates into CASSLAGTVNSPLHF.

The V and J genes are TRBV5-4 and TRBJ2-5; 12 bases are shared with TRBD2. Trimming took 3 bases from V and 7 from J; bases not matched to a gene: 13. The CDR3 length is 17 residues. Germline CDR1 SGHNT, CDR2 YYREEE (reference sequence). The chain's CDR3 is CASSSSTSGSGEGTQYF. The DNA for the CDR3 is TGTGCCAGCAGCTCCTCGACTAGCGGGAGCGGGGAGGGGACCCAGTACTTC.

The V and J genes are TRBV14 and TRBJ1-6; D gene uncertain. The CDR3 loop spans 11 amino acids. Germline assignment: CDR1 SGHDN and CDR2 FVKESK. The V end was cut by 8 bases, the J end by 16 bases, with 15 bases between. The CDR3 nucleotides are TGTGCCAGCGGTTCCTTTTCGAGTCTCCACTTT. Translating gives CASGSFSSLHF. The full variable domain, rest sourced from reference TRBV14 and TRBJ1-6, is EAGVTQFPSHSVIEKGQTVTLRCDPISGHDNLYWYRRVMGKEIKFLLHFVKESKQDESGMPNNRFLAERTGGTYSTLKVQPAELEDSGVYFCASGSFSSLHFGNGTRLTVT.

This rearrangement joins TRBV5-1 to TRBJ2-5; 10 bases map to TRBD2. After removal of 2 bases from V and 1 base from J, the junction contained 5 bases not matched to a gene. The CDR3 sequence is 16 residues long. Germline CDR1 SGHRS, CDR2 YFSETQ. The CDR3, as DNA: TGCGCCAGCAGCTTCCAAGCGGGGGGGCTCCAAGAGACCCAGTACTTC. Its translation is CASSFQAGGLQETQYF.

The chain employs TRBV5-1 and TRBJ2-7; TRBD1 agrees at 9 bases. V trimming: 6 bases; J trimming: 2 bases; junction bases outside the gene matches: 6. Germline V gives CDR1 SGHRS, CDR2 YFSETQ. The CDR3 is made up of 14 amino acids. CDR3 loop: CASTPGTGPYEQYF. Here the CDR3 DNA reads TGCGCCAGCACCCCCGGGACAGGGCCCTACGAGCAGTACTTC.

The chain recombines TRBV25-1 with TRBJ1-1; D not resolved. CDR3 length: 15 residues. V was trimmed by 4 bases and J by 2 bases, leaving 14 bases between them. Germline V CDR1 and CDR2: MGHDK, SYGVNS. This chain's CDR3 is CASSAPGRGNTEAFF. CDR3 DNA sequence: TGTGCCAGCAGTGCGCCCGGACGGGGAAACACTGAAGCTTTCTTT.

The chain uses TRBV5-1 and TRBJ1-4; the match to TRBD1 covers 7 bases. Per the germline V gene, CDR1 is SGHRS and CDR2 is YFSETQ. CDR3 length: 15 residues. V shed 4 bases, J shed 5 bases, and the junction held 8 bases outside the gene matches. In nucleotides, the CDR3 is TGCGCCAGCAGCGCCCCGGGACAGAGGAATGAAAAACTGTTTTTT. Protein: CASSAPGQRNEKLFF.

CDR3 amino acids: CASSVDPTSGRAGKNIQYF. In DNA, the CDR3 is TGTGCCAGCAGCGTAGACCCGACTAGCGGGAGGGCTGGGAAAAACATTCAGTACTTC. The chain joins TRBV9 to TRBJ2-4; 14 nucleotides align to TRBD2. CDR1 and CDR2 from the germline V gene are SGDLS and YYNGEE. The CDR3 has 19 residues. V lost 0 bases to trimming and J lost 4 bases; unmatched junction nucleotides: 9.

The chain combines TRBV25-1 with TRBJ2-1; 7 bases map to TRBD1. This CDR3 contains 15 residues. The junction had 3 bases not matched to a gene; V was cut back by 1 base and J by 3 bases. Per the germline V gene, CDR1 is MGHDK and CDR2 is SYGVNS. This CDR3 is CASSELGGIYNEQFF. CDR3 nucleotides: TGTGCCAGCAGTGAATTAGGGGGCATCTACAATGAGCAGTTCTTC.

The V gene is TRBV6-1, the J gene TRBJ1-5; D call uncertain. Germline lookup yields CDR1 MNHNS and CDR2 SASEGT. V dropped 0 bases and J dropped 2 bases, with 11 bases sitting between them. The CDR3 is made up of 16 amino acids. CDR3 residues: CASSEATKIGNQPQHF. Here the CDR3 DNA reads TGTGCCAGCAGTGAAGCTACCAAAATCGGCAATCAGCCCCAGCATTTT.

The chain combines TRBV18 with TRBJ2-1; TRBD1 might be the D (5 bases). The germline V gene has CDR1 KGHSH and CDR2 LQKENI. Trimming took 2 bases from V and 0 from J, leaving 11 bases between them. The CDR3 is 16 residues long. The CDR3 is CASSPGALLSYNEQFF. CDR3 in DNA: TGTGCCAGCTCACCAGGGGCCCTGCTCTCCTACAATGAGCAGTTCTTC.

This clone was observed a single time. The V call is TRBV19, the J call TRBJ1-2; D is unclear. Trimming removed 2 bases at V and 4 bases at J, with 11 bases between. CDR1 LNHDA and CDR2 SQIVND come from the germline V gene (reference sequence). The CDR3 length is 14 residues. The CDR3 bases are TGTGCCAGTAGTATAATAGAAGGGCCCTATGGCTACACCTTC. Its protein is CASSIIEGPYGYTF.

This clone was picked up a small number of times. The CDR3 sequence: CASSLMKDGYTF. CDR3 nucleotides: TGTGCCAGCAGCCTTATGAAAGATGGCTACACCTTC. The chain employs TRBV7-9 and TRBJ1-2; no definite D call. The CDR3 loop spans 12 amino acids. Germline CDR1 reads SEHNR; CDR2 reads FQNEAQ (reference sequence). Between the trimmed V and J ends, which lost 5 bases and 6 bases, there was a span of 10 bases. Full variable domain (missing parts from reference TRBV7-9 and TRBJ1-2): DTGVSQNPRHKITKRGQNVTFRCDPISEHNRLYWYRQTLGQGPEFLTYFQNEAQLEKSRLLSDRFSAERPKGSFSTLEIQRTEQGDSAMYLCASSLMKDGYTFGSGTRLTVV.

The table lists this clone with a count of one. The identical CDR3 is also encoded by other nucleotide sequences in the sample. The chain joins TRBV18 to TRBJ2-7; D ambiguous. The germline V and J ends were trimmed by 0 bases and 3 bases, with 9 bases remaining between them. Germline lookup yields CDR1 KGHSH and CDR2 LQKENI. The CDR3 consists of 14 residues. The CDR3 is CASSPPNRDYEQYF. The DNA of the CDR3 is TGTGCCAGCTCACCACCAAACAGAGACTACGAGCAGTACTTC. Full variable domain (rest looked up from reference TRBV18 and TRBJ2-7): NAGVMQNPRHLVRRRGQEARLRCSPMKGHSHVYWYRQLPEEGLKFMVYLQKENIIDESGMPKERFSAEFPKEGPSILRIQQVVRGDSAAYFCASSPPNRDYEQYFGPGTRLTVT.

This rearrangement joins TRBV10-3 to TRBJ1-6; tentatively, D is TRBD1 (6 bases). Between the trimmed V and J ends, which lost 3 bases and 8 bases, there was a span of 14 bases. This CDR3 spans 15 amino acids. CDR1 is ENHRY and CDR2 is SYGVKD in the germline V gene. CDR3 protein: CAISDLGRGDSPLHF. The CDR3 DNA is TGTGCCATCAGTGATTTGGGCAGGGGCGATTCACCCCTCCACTTT.